A selection of T cell receptor beta chains follows, all from one sample in a study of cytomegalovirus exposure and HLA in healthy donors. Using immunoSEQ multiplex PCR, the repertoire was profiled, and TCRdb retains in-frame clones only, with some absent. Recorded for this sample: roughly 120,000 clones. Sequencing was carried out using PBMCs. Receptors originate from a man younger than 45 in good health and CMV-seronegative. The CDR3 runs from the conserved cysteine through the conserved F or W. A D gene is named only where the DNA matches it firmly.

v_gene	j_gene	d_gene	CDR3aa	CDR3nt
TRBV19	TRBJ1-5	TRBD1	CASSTTGQPEQPQHF	TGTGCCAGTAGTACGACGGGACAGCCAGAGCAGCCCCAGCATTTT
TRBV19	TRBJ1-2	NA	CASSIDPQEDYGYTF	TGTGCCAGTAGTATAGATCCTCAGGAGGACTATGGCTACACCTTC
TRBV19	TRBJ2-7	TRBD2	CASSIGGGSYEQYF	TGTGCCAGTAGTATAGGCGGGGGGTCCTACGAGCAGTACTTC
TRBV7-8	TRBJ2-7	NA	CASSLRAGPYEQYF	TGTGCCAGCAGCTTAAGGGCAGGGCCCTACGAGCAGTACTTC
TRBV7-9	TRBJ2-3	TRBD1	CASSLAGQATSSTDTQYF	TGTGCCAGCAGCTTAGCGGGACAGGCGACCTCTAGCACAGATACGCAGTATTTT
TRBV9	TRBJ1-5	NA	CASSVDNYQPQHF	TGTGCCAGCAGCGTAGATAATTATCAGCCCCAGCATTTT
TRBV5-6	TRBJ2-7	NA	CASSLDREQYF	TGTGCCAGCAGCTTGGACAGAGAGCAGTACTTC
TRBV11-3	TRBJ2-7	NA	CASSLGTAYEQYF	TGTGCCAGCAGCTTAGGCACAGCCTACGAGCAGTACTTC
TRBV6-1	TRBJ1-4	TRBD1	CASSRQQGPNEKLFF	TGTGCCAGCAGTCGTCAACAGGGGCCAAATGAAAAACTGTTTTTT
TRBV29-1	TRBJ1-2	TRBD1	CSVSVRGRNYGYTF	TGCAGCGTTAGTGTAAGGGGGCGCAACTATGGCTACACCTTC
TRBV10-3	TRBJ2-3	NA	CAISDAGADTQYF	TGTGCCATCAGTGACGCAGGGGCAGATACGCAGTATTTT
TRBV4-2	TRBJ2-7	NA	CASSQGADNYEQYF	TGTGCCAGCAGCCAAGGAGCGGATAACTACGAGCAGTACTTC
TRBV5-1	TRBJ1-2	TRBD1	CASSSGQGDGYTF	TGCGCCAGCAGCTCGGGACAGGGGGATGGCTACACCTTC
TRBV6-5	TRBJ2-2	TRBD1	CASSFDRVYTGELSF	TGTGCCAGCAGTTTTGACAGGGTGTACACCGGGGAGCTGTCTTTT
TRBV7-9	TRBJ2-7	NA	CASSLAARGYEQYF	TGTGCCAGCAGCTTAGCGGCCAGGGGCTACGAGCAGTACTTC
TRBV5-6	TRBJ2-3	NA	CASSPQSTDTQYF	TGTGCCAGCAGCCCCCAGAGCACAGATACGCAGTATTTT
TRBV5-5	TRBJ2-7	NA	CASSSRPGQLPYEQYF	TGTGCCAGCAGCTCAAGACCCGGACAGCTACCCTACGAGCAGTACTTC
TRBV2	TRBJ2-7	TRBD2	CASSDVAGPYSYEQYF	TGTGCCAGCAGTGACGTAGCGGGGCCCTACTCCTACGAGCAGTACTTC
TRBV11-2	TRBJ2-7	TRBD2	CASTSDSGGSYEQYF	TGTGCCAGCACCTCAGACTCGGGGGGCTCCTACGAGCAGTACTTC
TRBV2	TRBJ1-5	TRBD1	CASNRDRVSNQPQHF	TGTGCCAGCAACAGGGACAGGGTTAGCAATCAGCCCCAGCATTTT
TRBV7-9	TRBJ1-6	TRBD1	CASSLRQGKNSPLHF	TGTGCCAGCAGCTTACGACAGGGGAAGAATTCACCCCTCCACTTT
TRBV5-6	TRBJ2-5	NA	CASSSPPGTQYF	TGTGCCAGCAGCTCGCCACCCGGGACCCAGTACTTC
TRBV6-5	TRBJ1-2	TRBD1	CASSYSGQGVYGYTF	TGTGCCAGCAGTTACTCCGGACAGGGGGTATATGGCTACACCTTC
TRBV20-1	TRBJ2-5	NA	CSALRGETQYF	TGCAGTGCTCTCAGGGGTGAGACCCAGTACTTC
TRBV6-5	TRBJ1-1	NA	CASSYVTGNTEAFF	TGTGCCAGCAGTTACGTAACCGGGAACACTGAAGCTTTCTTT
TRBV5-1	TRBJ1-6	TRBD1	CASMSGGGNSPLHF	TGCGCCAGCATGTCAGGGGGAGGCAATTCACCCCTCCACTTT
TRBV4-2	TRBJ1-6	NA	CASSQDGRVSSYNSPLHF	TGTGCCAGCAGCCAAGATGGCAGGGTGAGCTCCTATAATTCACCCCTCCACTTT
TRBV6-4	TRBJ1-1	NA	CASSDSLGSTEAFF	TGTGCCAGCAGTGACTCCCTGGGGAGCACTGAAGCTTTCTTT
TRBV6-1	TRBJ2-7	TRBD1	CASSVDRTSSYEQYF	TGTGCCAGCAGTGTGGACAGGACCAGCTCCTACGAGCAGTACTTC
TRBV15	TRBJ2-2	NA	CATSHSMNTGELFF	TGTGCCACCAGCCACAGTATGAACACCGGGGAGCTGTTTTTT
TRBV7-2	TRBJ2-5	NA	CASSLGLSQETQYF	TGTGCCAGCAGCTTAGGACTATCTCAAGAGACCCAGTACTTC
TRBV6-6	TRBJ2-5	NA	CATRWVTETQYF	TGTGCCACTAGGTGGGTAACGGAGACCCAGTACTTC
TRBV5-1	TRBJ2-5	NA	CASSLNLAETQYF	TGCGCCAGCAGCTTGAACCTGGCAGAGACCCAGTACTTC
TRBV7-2	TRBJ2-3	TRBD2	CASSLGAGGDSDTQYF	TGTGCCAGCAGCTTAGGGGCGGGGGGCGACTCAGATACGCAGTATTTT
TRBV7-6	TRBJ1-1	NA	CASSLGEVRGTEAFF	TGTGCCAGCAGCTTAGGGGAGGTCCGCGGCACTGAAGCTTTCTTT
TRBV19	TRBJ1-2	TRBD1	CASSILFGRQGANYGYTF	TGTGCCAGTAGTATACTCTTTGGGAGACAGGGGGCGAACTATGGCTACACCTTC
TRBV12-5	TRBJ1-2	NA	CASGLDRSGYTF	TGTGCTAGTGGTCTAGACAGGTCTGGCTACACCTTC
TRBV28	TRBJ2-3	TRBD2	CASSWGLAADTQYF	TGTGCCAGCAGTTGGGGACTAGCGGCAGATACGCAGTATTTT
TRBV5-4	TRBJ2-6	NA	CASSPQFSGANVLTF	TGTGCCAGCAGCCCCCAGTTCTCTGGGGCCAACGTCCTGACTTTC
TRBV19	TRBJ2-7	TRBD1	CASSPRTGAPYEQYF	TGTGCCAGTAGCCCTCGGACAGGGGCCCCCTACGAGCAGTACTTC
TRBV10-3	TRBJ1-5	TRBD1	CAISETGGNQPQHF	TGTGCCATCAGTGAGACAGGGGGAAATCAGCCCCAGCATTTT
TRBV4-1	TRBJ2-3	NA	CASSQAQVTDTQYF	TGCGCCAGCAGCCAAGCCCAGGTCACAGATACGCAGTATTTT
TRBV20-1	TRBJ1-2	NA	CSGSGGAGYTF	TGCAGTGGCTCCGGCGGGGCTGGCTACACCTTC
TRBV9	TRBJ2-3	TRBD2	CASSSGGSGVSYTQYF	TGTGCCAGCAGCTCGGGGGGTAGCGGGGTGTCCTATACGCAGTATTTT
TRBV27	TRBJ2-7	NA	CASSLLGRTYEQYF	TGTGCCAGCAGTTTATTAGGGAGGACCTACGAGCAGTACTTC
TRBV2	TRBJ2-1	NA	CASSRYGEQFF	TGTGCCAGCAGCCGGTACGGGGAGCAGTTCTTC
TRBV7-2	TRBJ2-1	TRBD2	CASSGGTSGGSPYNEQFF	TGTGCCAGCAGCGGCGGGACTAGCGGGGGGTCCCCCTACAATGAGCAGTTCTTC
TRBV5-6	TRBJ2-3	NA	CASTPGRADTQYF	TGTGCCAGCACCCCTGGCCGGGCAGATACGCAGTATTTT
TRBV19	TRBJ1-2	TRBD1	CASKPRGYLYGYTF	TGTGCCAGTAAGCCCAGGGGGTACCTCTATGGCTACACCTTC
TRBV5-1	TRBJ1-5	TRBD1	CASALRQGVQPQHF	TGCGCCAGCGCCCTCCGACAGGGGGTACAGCCCCAGCATTTT
TRBV7-3	TRBJ1-2	TRBD1	CASSLGVGGDGYTF	TGTGCCAGCAGCCTGGGGGTAGGGGGCGATGGCTACACCTTC
TRBV7-9	TRBJ1-1	NA	CASSLRQGPSNTEAFF	TGTGCCAGCAGCTTACGGCAGGGGCCGTCGAACACTGAAGCTTTCTTT
TRBV5-1	TRBJ2-1	NA	CASSLVGGASHNEQFF	TGCGCCAGCAGCTTGGTTGGTGGGGCTTCCCACAATGAGCAGTTCTTC
TRBV6-1	TRBJ1-5	NA	CASSEEVAGTSSNQPQHF	TGTGCCAGCAGTGAAGAGGTGGCAGGGACTAGTAGCAATCAGCCCCAGCATTTT
TRBV7-9	TRBJ1-5	NA	CASSLALQGSNQPQHF	TGTGCCAGCAGCTTAGCGCTCCAGGGCTCGAATCAGCCCCAGCATTTT
TRBV19	TRBJ1-1	NA	CASSMSLSTEAFF	TGTGCCAGTAGTATGTCGCTGAGTACTGAAGCTTTCTTT